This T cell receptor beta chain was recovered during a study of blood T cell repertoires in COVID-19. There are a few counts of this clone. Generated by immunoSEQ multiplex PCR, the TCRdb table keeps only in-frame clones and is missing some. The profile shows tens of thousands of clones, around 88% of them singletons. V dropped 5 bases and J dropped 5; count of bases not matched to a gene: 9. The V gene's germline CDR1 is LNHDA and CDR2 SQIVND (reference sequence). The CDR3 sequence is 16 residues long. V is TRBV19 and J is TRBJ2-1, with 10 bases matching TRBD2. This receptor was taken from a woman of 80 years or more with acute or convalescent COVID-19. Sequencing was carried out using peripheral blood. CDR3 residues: CASSAIAGGYHNEQFF. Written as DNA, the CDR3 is TGTGCCAGTAGTGCTATAGCGGGGGGCTACCACAATGAGCAGTTCTTC.